The clone carrying this TCR beta chain came up a few times. The antigen is unknown. This entry comes from a study of T-cell memory formation after mild COVID-19. After 5'RACE with constant-segment primers, TCR alpha and TCR beta cDNA libraries carrying sample barcodes and UMIs were obtained. TCRdb fed the 5' RACE reads into MiXCR, producing one record per CDR3 protein. The sample holds some 450,000 distinct CDR3 sequences; roughly 20% are singletons and the top ten take around 9.2%. The V end was cut by 5 bases, the J end by 2 bases, with 10 bases between. The CDR3 runs to 14 residues. CDR1 is SGHVS and CDR2 is FQNEAQ in the germline V gene. Study results and caveats: Among contracting clones, CD4+ were mainly CM/EM and CD8+ enriched in EMRA. Prior to infection, memory already included some responding clones, suggesting cross-reactive memory joined.

The chain employs TRBV7-8 and TRBJ1-3; tentatively, D is TRBD1 (6 bases). The sequenced sample consisted of PBMCs or a T cell subset sorted from them (not recorded which). This sequence originates from an adult woman who had mild COVID-19 (a few samples of this study predate the infection). Cell type and time point are not known. The CDR3, as DNA: TGTGCCAGCAGCCCAACAGGGCCTGGAAACACCATATATTTT. Its translation is CASSPTGPGNTIYF.